This T cell receptor (beta chain) stems from a study of T cell responses to AZD1222 COVID-19 vaccine. Study outcomes and limitations: Reports say nearly half of spike-specific TCRs go after unmutated variant regions. Possibly, clonal diversity was underestimated; donors were largely white British and included more females. Sampling captured repertoires only after the peak T cell response.

Germline CDR1 SEHNR, CDR2 FQNEAQ (reference sequence). The CDR3 runs 14 residues. V shed 5 bases, J shed 9 bases, and the junction held 9 bases outside the gene matches. The table came from immunoSEQ multiplex PCR; TCRdb's copy has only in-frame clones and leaves some out. The sample shows approximately 89,000 clones, about 86% of them seen only once. Remarks on this clone: Its antigen is as yet unknown.

Second doses were pooled across both intervals (about 4 or about 12 weeks). This chain uses TRBV7-9 with TRBJ1-3; TRBD1 aligns across 8 bases. This TCR was recovered from an adult who received the AZD1222 COVID-19 vaccine. This specimen was peripheral blood, taken 28 days after the second AZD1222 dose. CDR3 sequence reads: CASSPTGDFGTIYF. In DNA form, the CDR3 reads TGTGCCAGCAGCCCGACAGGGGACTTCGGCACCATATATTTT.